One and the same sample provided the 21 T cell receptor beta chains below, sequenced in a study of blood T cell repertoires in COVID-19. The repertoire was sequenced with immunoSEQ multiplex PCR; TCRdb's copy has only in-frame clones and lacks some. The table has 150,000 to 170,000 clones, 75% to 85% seen once; the top ten hold 9% to 13%. Sequences were obtained from peripheral blood. Every receptor here comes from a woman aged 55-70 years with COVID-19, enrolled during active disease.

The chain carries TRBV19 and TRBJ2-1, with 15 positions matching TRBD2. This CDR3 region has 19 residues. Germline loops: CDR1 LNHDA, CDR2 SQIVND (reference sequence). V lost 6 bases to trimming and J lost 1 base; unmatched junction nucleotides: 10. DNA for the CDR3: TGTGCCAGTAGGGTCCACGGACTAGCGGGAGGGATGTCCTACAATGAGCAGTTCTTC. Encoded protein: CASRVHGLAGGMSYNEQFF.

The CDR3: CASSVDSGQGTSPLHF. In DNA form, the CDR3 reads TGTGCCAGCAGCGTAGATTCCGGCCAGGGAACTTCACCCCTCCACTTT. The gene calls are TRBV9 and TRBJ1-6; D may be TRBD1 (5 bases). The germline CDR1 and CDR2 sequences are SGDLS and YYNGEE. This CDR3 is 16 amino acids long. Trimming shortened V by 0 bases and J by 9 bases, and 16 bases separated the two germline ends.

The rearrangement joins TRBV3-1 (or the pseudogene TRBV3-2) to TRBJ1-2; D gene uncertain. The CDR3 loop spans 16 amino acids. The ends were cut back, 4 bases at V and 4 bases at J, with 19 bases in the middle. Germline V gene sequence: CDR1 LGHDT, CDR2 YNNKEL (reference sequence). This CDR3 is CASSPGGVLESYGYTF. The CDR3 coding sequence is TGTGCCAGCAGCCCTGGAGGAGTTCTCGAGTCCTATGGCTACACCTTC.

V and J are TRBV6-5 and TRBJ1-2; 7 bases map to TRBD1. The CDR3 runs to 15 residues. Germline V gives CDR1 MNHEY, CDR2 SVGAGI. V lost 5 bases, J lost 2 bases, and 8 bases stayed unmatched. Written as DNA, the CDR3 is TGTGCCAGCAGTAACCCGGGACAGCCGAACTATGGCTACACCTTC. Its translation: CASSNPGQPNYGYTF.

In its sample, this clone was seen once. V is TRBV5-6 and J is TRBJ2-1; D unclear. V was clipped by 3 bases and J by 9 bases, with 7 bases between them. Germline loops: CDR1 SGHDT, CDR2 YYEEEE. This CDR3 comprises 11 residues. The CDR3 DNA reads TGTGCCAGCAGCTCGGAGATTGAGCAGTTCTTC. Its protein is CASSSEIEQFF.

J is TRBJ2-5 and V is TRBV21-1; the table's D call, TRBD1, has no DNA check behind it. TRBV21-1 constitutes a pseudogene. The CDR3 is 17 residues long. The chain's CDR3 is CASRQGTPLGHQETQYF. CDR3 sequence (DNA): TGTGCCAGCAGACAGGGAACTCCTCTGGGACACCAAGAGACCCAGTACTTC.

The J gene is TRBJ2-1, the V gene TRBV18; 7 nucleotides align to TRBD1. CDR3 size: 17 residues. CDR1 and CDR2 (germline): KGHSH, LQKENI. With V trimmed by 3 bases and J by 0 bases, 8 bases remained unmatched. The DNA for the CDR3 is TGTGCCAGCTCACCCGCTGGACAGGTTAGCTCCTACAATGAGCAGTTCTTC. Translating gives CASSPAGQVSSYNEQFF.

This clone came up once. CDR3 loop: CASSGTYEQFF. CDR3 coding DNA: TGTGCCAGTAGTGGGACTTATGAGCAGTTCTTC. The chain carries TRBV19 and TRBJ2-1, with D tentatively TRBD2 (6 bases). Germline V gene lookup returns CDR1 LNHDA and CDR2 SQIVND (reference sequence). The length of the CDR3 is 11 residues. V was clipped by 5 bases and J by 8 bases, with 7 bases between them.

This sequence joins TRBV15 and TRBJ2-3; D is perhaps TRBD1 (5 bases). The CDR3 has 18 residues. The ends were cut back, 0 bases at V and 1 base at J, with 17 bases in the middle. CDR1 is LNHNV, CDR2 YYDKDF, per germline (reference sequence). The CDR3 DNA sequence: TGTGCCACCAGCAGAGATAATACAGGCAGGTCCCGCACAGATACGCAGTATTTT. This codes for CATSRDNTGRSRTDTQYF.

This chain joins TRBV3-1 (or the pseudogene TRBV3-2) and TRBJ1-2; a weak D match, TRBD1 (6 bases). The CDR3 has 14 amino acids. Germline V lookup: CDR1 LGHDT, CDR2 YNNKEL (reference sequence). Trimming took off 2 bases at V and 9 bases at J, with 16 bases between the two ends. The CDR3 loop is CASSQTRTGSRYTF. In DNA form, the CDR3 reads TGTGCCAGCAGCCAAACTAGAACAGGGAGTCGCTACACCTTC.

This sequence joins TRBV6-5 and TRBJ1-3; D is unresolved. The CDR3 runs to 14 residues. Looked up from germline, CDR1 is MNHEY and CDR2 is SVGAGI. Trimming removed 7 bases at V and 1 base at J, with 11 bases between. The CDR3 region is CASTTVASGNTIYF. CDR3 in DNA: TGTGCCAGCACCACAGTCGCTTCTGGAAACACCATATATTTT.

This clone was detected a few times. The chain joins TRBV7-9 to TRBJ1-5; a possible D gene is TRBD1 (6 bases). Germline V gene sequence: CDR1 SEHNR, CDR2 FQNEAQ (reference sequence). The CDR3 loop spans 13 amino acids. Trimming left V 4 bases short and J 7 bases short, with 11 bases between. CDR3 in amino acids: CASSWEGGQPQHF. The CDR3 nucleotides read TGTGCCAGCAGCTGGGAAGGGGGACAGCCCCAGCATTTT.

This sequence joins TRBV2 and TRBJ1-5; unclear D gene. CDR3 length: 14 amino acids. V was pared by 6 bases and J by 0 bases, with 9 bases between. CDR1 is SNHLY and CDR2 is FYNNEI in the germline V gene. The CDR3: CASSSFSSNQPQHF. The CDR3 coding sequence is TGTGCCAGCAGCAGTTTCTCTAGCAATCAGCCCCAGCATTTT.

In this sample, this clone turned up once. The chain links TRBV19 to TRBJ2-4; possibly TRBD2 for D (6 bases). Germline loops: CDR1 LNHDA, CDR2 SQIVND (reference sequence). The germline V and J ends were trimmed by 6 bases and 0 bases, with 18 bases remaining between them. This CDR3 is 17 amino acids long. CDR3 nucleotides: TGTGCCAGTAGCAAGGACGGAGGGAGTCTAGCCAAAAACATTCAGTACTTC. Translating gives CASSKDGGSLAKNIQYF.

This sequence joins TRBV5-1 and TRBJ2-3, with D perhaps matching TRBD1 (5 bases). This CDR3 comprises 15 residues. Germline CDR1 is SGHRS and CDR2 is YFSETQ. Trimming cost V 1 base and J 5 bases, with 14 bases left between them. In DNA, the CDR3 is TGCGCCAGCAGCTTGTCGGCTGGGGCGGAAGATACGCAGTATTTT. Translation gives CASSLSAGAEDTQYF.

This clone has only a few counts. The chain is built from TRBV19 and TRBJ1-1, with TRBD1 identical over 8 bases. Germline CDR1 LNHDA, CDR2 SQIVND (reference sequence). This CDR3 contains 13 residues. Losses at the gene ends were 6 bases for V and 5 bases for J; bases not matched to a gene: 5. CDR3 in DNA: TGTGCCAGTAGCCTACAGGGGGAAACTGAAGCTTTCTTT. This codes for CASSLQGETEAFF. Combining the CDR3 with reference TRBV19 and TRBJ1-1 gives the whole variable domain DGGITQSPKYLFRKEGQNVTLSCEQNLNHDAMYWYRQDPGQGLRLIYYSQIVNDFQKGDIAEGYSVSREKKESFPLTVTSAQKNPTAFYLCASSLQGETEAFFGQGTRLTVV.

This sequence joins TRBV27 and TRBJ1-1; tentative D call: TRBD1 (5 bases). Germline CDR1 and CDR2: MNHEY and SMNVEV (reference sequence). V shed 6 bases and J shed 0 bases, with 17 bases lying between them. The CDR3 has 16 residues. The CDR3 spells CASSPELRELNTEAFF. CDR3 nucleotides: TGTGCCAGCAGCCCAGAACTCAGGGAATTGAACACTGAAGCTTTCTTT.

The CDR3 loop is CASSEGPRGYTF. The DNA of the CDR3 is TGTGCCAGCAGTGAGGGCCCTCGTGGCTACACCTTC. The chain combines TRBV6-1 with TRBJ1-2; D is ambiguous. Germline CDR1 MNHNS, CDR2 SASEGT. Deletions cut 3 bases from V and 7 bases from J, with 9 bases between. This CDR3 region has 12 residues.

The table lists this clone with a count of one. The rearrangement links TRBV5-1 to TRBJ1-6; tentatively, D is TRBD1 (6 bases). CDR1 and CDR2 (germline): SGHRS, YFSETQ. This CDR3 has 16 residues. Trimming removed 5 bases at V and 0 bases at J, with 12 bases between. DNA for the CDR3: TGCGCCAGCAGAGACACAGGGAGCTCCTATAATTCACCCCTCCACTTT. Its translation is CASRDTGSSYNSPLHF.

The V and J genes are TRBV5-5 and TRBJ1-4; the match to TRBD1 covers 9 bases. J gave up 7 bases and V 0 bases, and 7 bases lay outside the gene matches. Germline-derived CDR1 and CDR2 are SGHKS and YYEKEE (reference sequence). The CDR3 spans 16 residues. This chain's CDR3 is CASSLGDRGSGEKLFF. In nucleotides, the CDR3 is TGTGCCAGCAGCTTGGGTGACAGGGGGTCGGGTGAAAAACTGTTTTTT. Based on the CDR3 plus reference TRBV5-5 and TRBJ1-4, the full variable domain is DAGVTQSPTHLIKTRGQQVTLRCSPISGHKSVSWYQQVLGQGPQFIFQYYEKEERGRGNFPDRFSARQFPNYSSELNVNALLLGDSALYLCASSLGDRGSGEKLFFGSGTQLSVL.

This chain uses TRBV2 with TRBJ2-1; possibly TRBD2 for D (5 bases). CDR1 SNHLY and CDR2 FYNNEI come from the germline V gene. Trimming took off 8 bases at V and 6 bases at J, with 11 bases between the two ends. The CDR3 sequence is 12 residues long. CDR3: CASRTGGNEQFF. The CDR3 DNA reads TGTGCCAGCCGGACTGGAGGCAATGAGCAGTTCTTC.